This TCR beta chain was captured by sequencing in a study of T-cell memory formation after mild COVID-19. Study-wide findings and caveats: Clones that contracted from day 15 to 85 had balanced CD4/CD8; later expanders were CD4+ biased.

With 8 bases removed from V and 0 bases from J, the gap between germline ends came to 11 bases. CDR3 length: 14 amino acids. Germline V CDR1 and CDR2: ENHRY, SYGVKD. Turning to this clonotype: Its specificity is not known.

5'RACE with constant-segment primers built TCRalpha and TCRbeta cDNA libraries with UMIs. Using its own MiXCR run on the 5' RACE reads, TCRdb lists one record per CDR3 protein. The sample holds around 320,000 distinct CDR3 sequences, 25% to 30% seen once. The source of this sequence is an adult woman who had mild COVID-19 (a few samples of this study predate the infection). Cell type and time point are not known. The chain combines TRBV10-3 with TRBJ1-5; D gene ambiguous. Sequenced material: PBMCs or a T cell subset sorted from them (not recorded which). The DNA of the CDR3 is TGTGCCATCGGTCACAGTCTTAGCAATCAGCCCCAGCATTTT. As protein: CAIGHSLSNQPQHF.